This T cell receptor (beta chain) was identified in a study of cytomegalovirus exposure and HLA in healthy donors. The CDR3 length is 13 residues. V was shortened by 0 bases and J by 7 bases, with 10 bases between the two germline ends. Per germline, CDR1 SGDLS and CDR2 YYNGEE. Both 60 Vbeta primers and 13 Jbeta primers went into the PCR. Method: immunoSEQ multiplex PCR; TCRdb's copy keeps in-frame clones and lacks some. The sample includes 150,000 to 200,000 clones, roughly three quarters seen only once; the top ten take 1.6%. The TCR was taken from a woman aged 45-65 years in good health and CMV-seronegative. This chain connects TRBV9 to TRBJ1-2, with TRBD1 as a possible D gene (5 bases). Sequenced input: PBMCs. CDR3 sequence reads: CASSVDGGGGYTF. CDR3 nucleotides: TGTGCCAGCAGCGTAGATGGGGGGGGTGGCTACACCTTC.